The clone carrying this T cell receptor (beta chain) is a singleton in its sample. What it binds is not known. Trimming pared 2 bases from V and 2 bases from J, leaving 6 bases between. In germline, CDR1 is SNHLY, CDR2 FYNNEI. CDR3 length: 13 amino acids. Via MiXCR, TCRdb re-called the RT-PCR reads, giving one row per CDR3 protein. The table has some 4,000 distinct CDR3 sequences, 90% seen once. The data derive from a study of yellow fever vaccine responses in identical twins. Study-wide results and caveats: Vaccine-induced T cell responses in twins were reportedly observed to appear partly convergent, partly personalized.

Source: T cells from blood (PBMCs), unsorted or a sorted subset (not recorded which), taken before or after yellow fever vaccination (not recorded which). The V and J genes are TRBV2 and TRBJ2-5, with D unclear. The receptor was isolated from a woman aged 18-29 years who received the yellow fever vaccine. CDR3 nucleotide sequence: TGTGCCAGCAGTGAAAGAGTTCAAGAGACCCAGTACTTC. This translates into CASSERVQETQYF. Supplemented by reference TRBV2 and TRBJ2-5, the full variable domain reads EPEVTQTPSHQVTQMGQEVILRCVPISNHLYFYWYRQILGQKVEFLVSFYNNEISEKSEIFDDQFSVERPDGSNFTLKIRSTKLEDSAMYFCASSERVQETQYFGPGTRLLVL.